The rows below give T cell receptor beta chains drawn from one sample of a study of blood T cell repertoires in COVID-19. The protocol was immunoSEQ multiplex PCR, while the TCRdb copy is restricted to in-frame clones and leaves out a portion. Of some 200,000 clones listed, 86% were seen once; the top ten hold over 3%. The specimen was PBMCs or T cells enriched from blood (not recorded which). The receptors derive from a woman aged 45-60 years in a cohort exposed to, infected with or recovered from COVID-19 (not recorded which). CDR3s include the opening cysteine and the closing phenylalanine or tryptophan.

J,V,CDR3
TRBJ1-2,TRBV11-2,CASSLDSKGIYGYTF
TRBJ1-2,TRBV28,CASSFGGAYGYTF
TRBJ1-2,TRBV11-2,CASSLDPGQARNYGYTF
TRBJ1-1,TRBV18,CASSPGTGYNTEAFF
TRBJ2-3,TRBV5-4,CASSPASGATDTQYF
TRBJ2-5,TRBV27,CASRARGRNQETQYF
TRBJ1-1,TRBV6-5,CASSNGQGSNTEAFF
TRBJ1-1,TRBV7-8,CASSTDRIDTEAFF
TRBJ1-4,TRBV19,CASSISLRGRGSEKLFF
TRBJ1-2,TRBV28,CASTTANYGYTF
TRBJ2-3,TRBV4-3,CASSQGGRDTDTQYF
TRBJ2-3,TRBV2,CAGGQGGTDTQYF
TRBJ1-6,TRBV28,CASSFLEGQGGAPLHF
TRBJ1-2,TRBV7-2,CASSFRTGPTF
TRBJ1-2,TRBV27,CASTPKKGVQGGYTF
TRBJ1-1,TRBV30,CAWSEQSGQGAFF
TRBJ1-2,TRBV11-2,CASSSPGQVYYGYTF
TRBJ2-1,TRBV16,CASTRGLSYNEQFF
TRBJ2-5,TRBV7-9,CASSPGLAGQETQYF
TRBJ2-5,TRBV5-4,CASSPTSGGARETQYF
TRBJ2-2,TRBV2,CASSPTSGGMNTGELFF
TRBJ2-7,TRBV11-2,CASSLDRTSSF
TRBJ1-4,TRBV7-9,CASSYGQGATNEKLFF
TRBJ2-6,TRBV4-3,CASSRARGVGSGANVLTF
TRBJ2-7,TRBV7-2,CASSLQWGVVREQYF
TRBJ1-2,TRBV7-2,CASSLDRRSPYGYTF
TRBJ2-3,TRBV19,CASSMIMGLAGTDTQYF
TRBJ1-1,TRBV21-1,CASSKIRLLIDRGRAGATEAFF
TRBJ1-2,TRBV19,CASSIDLETGYGYTF
TRBJ2-7,TRBV3-1/TRBV3-2,CASSRRGQGVEYF
TRBJ2-2,TRBV5-8,CASSYRVVTGELFF
TRBJ1-3,TRBV19,CASNPGRGGSGNTIYF
TRBJ1-2,TRBV12-3/TRBV12-4,CASSETPNYGYTF
TRBJ2-3,TRBV28,CASGLSAGGPDTQYF
TRBJ2-7,TRBV6-5,CASRRQYPYEQYF
TRBJ1-6,TRBV7-6,CASSPSRPGRYNSPLHF
TRBJ1-6,TRBV28,CASSTPGQGASFGSPLHF
TRBJ2-1,TRBV7-6,CASSLKAGGGGNEQFF
TRBJ1-2,TRBV30,CAWSYLGDRGGSGYTF
TRBJ2-2,TRBV21-1,CASSKAMDRGPPVPKNTGELFF
TRBJ2-5,TRBV10-3,CAIRLGTRTLFLQETQYF
TRBJ2-7,TRBV30,CAWSQAGGRYEQYF
TRBJ1-2,TRBV19,CASTRDPGGGSVGYTF
TRBJ1-2,TRBV2,CASSIDREGYTF
TRBJ2-7,TRBV5-1,CASSTYEQYF
TRBJ2-5,TRBV6-2/TRBV6-3,CASSTPPVQETQYF
TRBJ2-1,TRBV29-1,CSDPDRGTGSSYNEQFF
TRBJ2-5,TRBV2,CASSGEGRETQYF
TRBJ2-5,TRBV2,CASKYPLDYVTGETQYF
TRBJ1-6,TRBV2,CASSAEGARNNSPLHF
TRBJ1-2,TRBV7-2,CASSLGWSEGYTF
TRBJ2-1,TRBV6-5,CASSRTSGPYNEQFF
TRBJ2-7,TRBV2,CASSPTSGTYEQYF